Presented here are 18 T cell receptor beta chains from one specimen sequenced in a study of spatial heterogeneity in lung cancer. Study observations and caveats: Within tumors, counts of expanded alpha and beta TCRs tracked tumor mutation counts.

Their antigen targets remain unknown. Described time point: sample taken at primary tumor resection. Via MiXCR, TCRdb re-called the 5' RACE reads, giving one row per CDR3 protein. The sample lists 4,000 or so distinct CDR3 sequences, around 35% occurring once. Sequencing used lung tumor tissue, obtained at surgery. These receptors were taken from a male donor with early-stage non-small cell lung cancer.

This chain links TRBV16 with TRBJ2-1; 12 nucleotides agree with TRBD1. The trim removed 0 bases at V and 5 bases at J, leaving 5 bases unmatched. Germline CDR1 and CDR2: KGHSY and FQNENV. The length of the CDR3 is 17 residues. The CDR3 DNA is TGTGCCAGCAGCCAATCATGGGGACAGGGGGCGAACAATGAGCAGTTCTTC. Protein product: CASSQSWGQGANNEQFF. The full variable domain, its missing parts supplied by reference TRBV16 and TRBJ2-1, is GEEVAQTPKHLVRGEGQKAKLYCAPIKGHSYVFWYQQVLKNEFKFLISFQNENVFDETGMPKERFSAKCLPNSPCSLEIQATKLEDSAVYFCASSQSWGQGANNEQFFGPGTRLTVL.

This clonotype was counted at least ten times. This chain connects TRBV20-1 to TRBJ1-5; D is ambiguous. The CDR3 is made up of 15 amino acids. V was cut by 1 base and J by 0 bases, with 10 bases left in between. Germline assignment: CDR1 DFQATT and CDR2 SNEGSKA (reference sequence). The CDR3 reads CSARGAFYSNQPQHF. In DNA form, the CDR3 reads TGCAGTGCTAGAGGGGCTTTCTATAGCAATCAGCCCCAGCATTTT.

The V gene is TRBV27, the J gene TRBJ2-3; 10 positions match TRBD1. Trimming at V came to 8 bases and at J to 1 base, leaving 18 bases not matched to a gene. This CDR3 is built from 19 residues. CDR1 and CDR2 (germline): MNHEY, SMNVEV (reference sequence). The CDR3 loop is CASAISVDRGRSGTDTQYF. The CDR3 nucleotides read TGTGCCAGCGCGATAAGTGTCGACAGGGGGCGATCGGGCACAGATACGCAGTATTTT.

The rearrangement links TRBV19 to TRBJ2-2; 7 bases agree with TRBD2. The J segment lost 7 bases and the V segment lost 6 bases, leaving 11 bases of the junction unmatched. Looked up from germline, CDR1 is LNHDA and CDR2 is SQIVND (reference sequence). CDR3 length equals 15 residues. This chain's CDR3 is CASRSRASSGGELFF. The CDR3 DNA is TGTGCCAGTAGGAGTCGGGCGTCTAGCGGCGGGGAGCTGTTTTTT. The full variable domain, its missing parts supplied by reference TRBV19 and TRBJ2-2, is DGGITQSPKYLFRKEGQNVTLSCEQNLNHDAMYWYRQDPGQGLRLIYYSQIVNDFQKGDIAEGYSVSREKKESFPLTVTSAQKNPTAFYLCASRSRASSGGELFFGEGSRLTVL.

The V and J genes are TRBV4-1 and TRBJ2-5; TRBD2 is a possible D gene (5 bases). With 0 bases removed from V and 4 bases from J, the gap between germline ends came to 9 bases. The CDR3 covers 14 residues. Germline V gives CDR1 MGHRA, CDR2 YSYEKL. The CDR3 DNA reads TGCGCCAGCAGCCAAGATACCGGGGTAGAGACCCAGTACTTC. Translation: CASSQDTGVETQYF.

This clonotype was seen more than once but under ten times. The rearrangement uses TRBV12-3 or TRBV12-4 and TRBJ2-7; 8 bases fit TRBD2. With V trimmed by 6 bases and J by 10 bases, 5 bases remained unmatched. The CDR3 is made up of 11 amino acids. The CDR3 DNA sequence: TGTGCCAGCAGCGACACTAGCGGCCAGTACTTC. Its protein is CASSDTSGQYF.

The chain couples TRBV10-3 to TRBJ2-2; D tentatively fits TRBD1 or TRBD2 (5 bases each). Trimming took off 6 bases at V and 0 bases at J, with 11 bases between the two ends. CDR1 is ENHRY, CDR2 SYGVKD, per germline. CDR3 length: 15 amino acids. The CDR3: CAIRAGTSNTGELFF. The CDR3 nucleotides are TGTGCCATCAGAGCCGGGACGTCGAACACCGGGGAGCTGTTTTTT.

This clonotype is judged medium-sized (0.01 to 0.1%). The V and J genes are TRBV6-6 and TRBJ2-5; D unclear. Germline CDR1 MNHNY, CDR2 SVGAGI (reference sequence). The CDR3 length is 12 residues. The germline V and J ends were trimmed by 2 bases and 3 bases, with 4 bases remaining between them. DNA for the CDR3: TGTGCCAGCAGTTACGGGGAAGAGACCCAGTACTTC. Its translation: CASSYGEETQYF.

This clonotype came up a few times. The chain carries TRBV4-3 and TRBJ2-7, with 7 bases that match TRBD2. Germline values: CDR1 LGHNA, CDR2 YSLEER. The CDR3 runs to 15 residues. The junction had 10 bases not matched to a gene; V was cut back by 4 bases and J by 4 bases. DNA for the CDR3: TGCGCCAGCAGCCTGTCGTTGGCTAGCGGATACGAGCAGTACTTC. It encodes CASSLSLASGYEQYF.

This clonotype has only a few counts. The chain has TRBV7-6 and TRBJ2-3; D unresolved. The CDR3 consists of 13 residues. CDR1 is SGHVS, CDR2 FNYEAQ, per germline. Trimming shortened V by 3 bases and J by 6 bases, and 10 bases separated the two germline ends. DNA for the CDR3: TGTGCCAGCAGCTTCAGCCCCCCGGATACGCAGTATTTT. This gives the protein CASSFSPPDTQYF. Variable domain in full (rest from reference TRBV7-6 and TRBJ2-3): GAGVSQSPRYKVTKRGQDVALRCDPISGHVSLYWYRQALGQGPEFLTYFNYEAQQDKSGLPNDRFSAERPEGSISTLTIQRTEQRDSAMYRCASSFSPPDTQYFGPGTRLTVL.

The chain employs TRBV6-2 or TRBV6-3 and TRBJ2-7; 10 bases fit TRBD2. With V trimmed by 4 bases and J by 0 bases, 6 bases remained unmatched. This CDR3 is 16 amino acids long. Germline values: CDR1 MNHEY, CDR2 SVGEGT. CDR3 DNA: TGTGCCAGCAGTTCACCGGGACTAGCGAACTCCTACGAGCAGTACTTC. Amino acids: CASSSPGLANSYEQYF.

In its sample, this clonotype ranks as medium-sized. One end of the junction does not line up with germline, which may come from a read error. This chain joins TRBV20-1 and TRBJ2-5; 7 positions match TRBD2. Germline CDR1 DFQATT, CDR2 SNEGSKA (reference sequence). CDR3 length: 15 residues. CDR3 sequence: CSARDVAGSQENQYF. The CDR3 nucleotides read TGCAGTGCTAGAGATGTAGCGGGCAGCCAAGAGAACCAGTACTTC.

This clonotype was picked up a small number of times. The V gene is TRBV5-1, the J gene TRBJ2-7, with TRBD1 identical over 9 bases. Trimming cost V 4 bases and J 4 bases; bases outside gene matches: 9. The CDR3 length is 15 residues. CDR1 is SGHRS, CDR2 YFSETQ, per germline. The CDR3 here is CASSLAGTGIYEQYF. CDR3 in DNA: TGCGCCAGCAGCCTTGCCGGGACAGGGATTTACGAGCAGTACTTC.

This clonotype was detected a few times. The V call is TRBV19, the J call TRBJ2-7; no reliable D call. Germline V gives CDR1 LNHDA, CDR2 SQIVND (reference sequence). The length of the CDR3 is 13 residues. Deletions cut 5 bases from V and 2 bases from J, with 10 bases between. CDR3 sequence reads: CASSPDLAYEQYF. CDR3 DNA: TGTGCCAGTAGTCCGGACCTTGCCTACGAGCAGTACTTC.

This chain joins TRBV11-2 and TRBJ2-1, with D unclear. The CDR3 sequence is 13 residues long. Between the trimmed V and J ends, which lost 0 bases and 9 bases, there was a span of 9 bases. Germline loops: CDR1 SGHAT, CDR2 FQNNGV. The CDR3 DNA follows: TGTGCCAGCAGCTTAGAGTTGTCGTTTGAGCAGTTCTTC. This codes for CASSLELSFEQFF.

In this sample, this clonotype turned up a few times. The rearrangement joins TRBV7-8 to TRBJ1-6, with a weak D call TRBD1 (6 bases). The germline gives CDR1 SGHVS, CDR2 FQNEAQ. This CDR3 region has 13 residues. Trimming cost V 5 bases and J 7 bases, with 9 bases left between them. CDR3: CASSERGNSPLHF. CDR3 nucleotides: TGTGCCAGCAGCGAAAGGGGGAATTCACCCCTCCACTTT.

Sample share makes this clonotype medium-sized. J is TRBJ1-5 and V is TRBV7-9, with 9 positions matching TRBD1. CDR3 length equals 16 residues. V lost 4 bases to trimming and J lost 4 bases; unmatched junction nucleotides: 8. Germline V gene data show CDR1 as SEHNR and CDR2 as FQNEAQ (reference sequence). This CDR3 is CASSSDRGTANQPQHF. The CDR3 region has the DNA TGTGCCAGCAGCTCAGACAGGGGGACGGCAAATCAGCCCCAGCATTTT.

By share, this clonotype counts as large. The chain recombines TRBV5-1 with TRBJ1-2; TRBD1 matches at 9 bases. The CDR3 extends over 15 amino acids. The germline V gene encodes CDR1 SGHRS and CDR2 YFSETQ. J was trimmed by 6 bases and V by 0 bases; bases with no gene match: 6. CDR3 coding DNA: TGCGCCAGCAGCTTGGGAGGACAGGGGCTGCATGGCTACACCTTC. It codes for CASSLGGQGLHGYTF.